The present T cell receptor beta chain was sequenced within a study of blood T cells in healthy people across ages. CDR3 length: 15 residues. Trimming at V came to 5 bases and at J to 0 bases, leaving 4 bases not matched to a gene. For the second PCR, which ran for about 7 to 12 cycles, a sample-barcoded 5' primer and a J-beta primer mix were used. TCRdb re-derived calls from the 5' RACE reads in MiXCR, one entry per CDR3 protein. The data contain roughly 1 million distinct CDR3 sequences, approximately 26% of them singletons. This clonotype was recorded a few times. Its antigen remains unidentified. Study-wide points: Changes seen in expanded clonotypes were possibly confounded by donor CMV status left unknown.

Healthy Caucasians from Russia aged about 6 to 90 served as donors. These same data were also listed under a study on T cells of mothers and their children. That paper notes: Samples were obtained from a few healthy Caucasian mothers and their six children. It was found that thymic selection shapes TCR recombination output similarly in related and unrelated pairs.

The sequencing input was blood. This chain uses TRBV5-7 with TRBJ2-1; TRBD1 agrees at 8 bases. TRBV5-7 is sorted into the ORF group, with uncertain function. This TCR derives from a girl aged 2 to 9 in good health. DNA of the CDR3: TGTGCCAGCAGGAGACAGGGGAGCTCCTACAATGAGCAGTTCTTC. Translation gives CASRRQGSSYNEQFF.